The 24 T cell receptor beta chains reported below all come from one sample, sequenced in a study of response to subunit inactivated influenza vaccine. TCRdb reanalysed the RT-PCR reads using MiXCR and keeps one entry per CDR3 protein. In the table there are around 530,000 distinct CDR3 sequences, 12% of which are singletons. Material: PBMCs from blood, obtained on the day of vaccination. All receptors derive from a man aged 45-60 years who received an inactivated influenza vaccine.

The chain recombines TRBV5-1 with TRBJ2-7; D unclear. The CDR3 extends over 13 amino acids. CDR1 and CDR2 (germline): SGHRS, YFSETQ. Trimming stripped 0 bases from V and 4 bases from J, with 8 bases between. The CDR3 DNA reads TGCGCCAGCAGCTTGGACGGAGAATACGAGCAGTACTTC. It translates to CASSLDGEYEQYF.

The DNA of the CDR3 is TGTGCCAGCAGCGGCGGGGGCAGTCAAGAGACCCAGTACTTC. Its translation: CASSGGGSQETQYF. This chain links TRBV5-5 with TRBJ2-5, with a possible D match to TRBD2 (7 bases). CDR3 length equals 14 residues. Per germline, CDR1 SGHKS and CDR2 YYEKEE (reference sequence). Trimming stripped 4 bases from V and 2 bases from J, with 12 bases between.

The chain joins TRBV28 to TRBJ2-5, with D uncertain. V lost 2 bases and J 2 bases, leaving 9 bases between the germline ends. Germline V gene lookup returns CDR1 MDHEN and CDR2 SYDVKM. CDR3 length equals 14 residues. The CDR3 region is CASSLVQIQETQYF. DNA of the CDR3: TGTGCCAGCAGTTTAGTACAGATTCAAGAGACCCAGTACTTC.

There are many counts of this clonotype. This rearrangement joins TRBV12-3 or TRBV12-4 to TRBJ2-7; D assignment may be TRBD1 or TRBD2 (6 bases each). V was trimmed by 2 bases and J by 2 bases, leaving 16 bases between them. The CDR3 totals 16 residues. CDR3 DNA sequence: TGTGCCAGCAGTTTAAGGAGGATGAGGGGGGCCTACGAGCAGTACTTC. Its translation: CASSLRRMRGAYEQYF.

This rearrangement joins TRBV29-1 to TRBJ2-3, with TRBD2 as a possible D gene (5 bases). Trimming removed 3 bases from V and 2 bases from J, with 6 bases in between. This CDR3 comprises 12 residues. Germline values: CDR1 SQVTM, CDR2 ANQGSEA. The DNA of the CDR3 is TGCAGCGTTGACGGGAACACAGATACGCAGTATTTT. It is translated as CSVDGNTDTQYF.

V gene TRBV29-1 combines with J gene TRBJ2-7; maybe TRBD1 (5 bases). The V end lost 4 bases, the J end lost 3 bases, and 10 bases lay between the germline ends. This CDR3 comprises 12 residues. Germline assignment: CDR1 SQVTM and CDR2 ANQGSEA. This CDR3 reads CSVVGQGYEQYF. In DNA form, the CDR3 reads TGCAGCGTTGTAGGGCAGGGCTACGAGCAGTACTTC.

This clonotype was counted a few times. The CDR3 bases are TGTGCCAGCAGTTTAACCGGGACAGCCACTAACAATTCACCCCTCCACTTT. Amino acid sequence: CASSLTGTATNNSPLHF. The chain has TRBV27 and TRBJ1-6, with TRBD1 matching over 7 bases. The J segment lost 7 bases and the V segment lost 2 bases, leaving 11 bases of the junction unmatched. The germline CDR1 and CDR2 sequences are MNHEY and SMNVEV (reference sequence). The CDR3 is made up of 17 amino acids.

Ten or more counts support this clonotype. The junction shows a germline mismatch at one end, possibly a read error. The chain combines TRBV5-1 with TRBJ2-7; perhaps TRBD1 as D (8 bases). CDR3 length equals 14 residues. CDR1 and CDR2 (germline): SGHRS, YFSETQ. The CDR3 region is CASSLQGGSYEQYF. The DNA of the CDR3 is TGTGCCAGCAGTTTACAGGGGGGGTCCTACGAGCAGTACTTC.

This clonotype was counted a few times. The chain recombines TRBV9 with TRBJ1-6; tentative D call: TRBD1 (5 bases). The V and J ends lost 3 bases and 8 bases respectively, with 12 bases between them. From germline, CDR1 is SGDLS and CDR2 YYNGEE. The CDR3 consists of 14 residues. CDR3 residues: CASSEGTVDSPLHF. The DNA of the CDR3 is TGTGCCAGCAGCGAGGGGACGGTTGATTCACCCCTCCACTTT.

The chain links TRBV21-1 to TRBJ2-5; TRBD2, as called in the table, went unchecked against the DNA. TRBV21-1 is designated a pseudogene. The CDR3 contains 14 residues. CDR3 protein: CASGAGGPWETQYF. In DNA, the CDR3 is TGTGCCAGCGGGGCCGGCGGGCCTTGGGAGACCCAGTACTTC.

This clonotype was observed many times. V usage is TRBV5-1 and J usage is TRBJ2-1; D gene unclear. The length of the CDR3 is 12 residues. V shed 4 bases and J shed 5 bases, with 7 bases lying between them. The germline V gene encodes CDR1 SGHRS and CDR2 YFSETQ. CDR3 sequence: CASSKEDNEQFF. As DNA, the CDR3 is TGCGCCAGCAGCAAAGAAGACAATGAGCAGTTCTTC.

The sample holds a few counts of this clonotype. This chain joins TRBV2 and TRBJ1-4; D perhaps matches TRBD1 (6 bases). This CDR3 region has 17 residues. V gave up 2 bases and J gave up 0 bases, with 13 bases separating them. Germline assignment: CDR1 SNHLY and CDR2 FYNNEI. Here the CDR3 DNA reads TGTGCCAGCAGTGAAAGGGGCAGGGGCACAACTAATGAAAAACTGTTTTTT. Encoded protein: CASSERGRGTTNEKLFF.

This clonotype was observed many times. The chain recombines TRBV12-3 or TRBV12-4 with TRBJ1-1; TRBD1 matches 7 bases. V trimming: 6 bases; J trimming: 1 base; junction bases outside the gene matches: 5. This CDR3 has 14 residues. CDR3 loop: CASSPRTGNTEAFF. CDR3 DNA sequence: TGTGCCAGCAGCCCGCGGACAGGGAACACTGAAGCTTTCTTT.

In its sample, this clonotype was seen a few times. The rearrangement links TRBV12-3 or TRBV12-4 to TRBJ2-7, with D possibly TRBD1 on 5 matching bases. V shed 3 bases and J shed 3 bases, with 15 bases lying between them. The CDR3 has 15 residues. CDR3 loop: CASSFSGTGGYEQYF. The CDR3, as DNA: TGTGCCAGCAGTTTTAGTGGAACAGGCGGCTACGAGCAGTACTTC.

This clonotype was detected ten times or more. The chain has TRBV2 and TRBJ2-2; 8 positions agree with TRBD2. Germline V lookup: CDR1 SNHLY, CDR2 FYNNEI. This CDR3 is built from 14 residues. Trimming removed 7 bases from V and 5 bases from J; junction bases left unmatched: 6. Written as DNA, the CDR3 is TGTGCCAGCAAGAGCGGGAGCCCTACCGGGGAGCTGTTTTTT. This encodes CASKSGSPTGELFF.

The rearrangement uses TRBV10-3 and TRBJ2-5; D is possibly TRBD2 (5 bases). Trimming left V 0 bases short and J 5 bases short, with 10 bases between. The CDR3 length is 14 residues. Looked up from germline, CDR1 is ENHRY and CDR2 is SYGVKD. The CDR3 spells CAISESGPGETQYF. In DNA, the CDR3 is TGTGCCATCAGTGAGTCCGGACCGGGGGAGACCCAGTACTTC.

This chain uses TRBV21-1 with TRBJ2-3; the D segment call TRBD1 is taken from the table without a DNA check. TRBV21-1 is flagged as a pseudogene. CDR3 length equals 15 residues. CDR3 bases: TGTGCCAGCAGCAAAGAGACAGAAAGCACAGATACGCAGTATTTT. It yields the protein CASSKETESTDTQYF.

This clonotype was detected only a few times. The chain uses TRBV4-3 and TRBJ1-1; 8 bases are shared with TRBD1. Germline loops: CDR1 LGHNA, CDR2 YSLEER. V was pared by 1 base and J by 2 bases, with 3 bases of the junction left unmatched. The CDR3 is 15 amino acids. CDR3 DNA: TGCGCCAGCAGCCAAGCGGACAGGGAAAACACTGAAGCTTTCTTT. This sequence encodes CASSQADRENTEAFF.

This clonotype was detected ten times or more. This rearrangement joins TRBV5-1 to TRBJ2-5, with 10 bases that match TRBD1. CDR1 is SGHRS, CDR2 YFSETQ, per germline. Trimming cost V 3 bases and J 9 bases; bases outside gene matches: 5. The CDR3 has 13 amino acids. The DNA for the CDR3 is TGCGCCAGCAGCTGGGACAGGGGAACGGCCCAGTACTTC. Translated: CASSWDRGTAQYF.

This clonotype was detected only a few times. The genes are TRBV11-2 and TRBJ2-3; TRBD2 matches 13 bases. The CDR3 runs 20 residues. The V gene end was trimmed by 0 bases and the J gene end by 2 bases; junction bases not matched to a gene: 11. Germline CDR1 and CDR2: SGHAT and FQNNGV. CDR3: CASSLDMGLAGPTTTDTQYF. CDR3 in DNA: TGTGCCAGCAGCTTAGATATGGGACTAGCGGGGCCAACGACCACAGATACGCAGTATTTT.

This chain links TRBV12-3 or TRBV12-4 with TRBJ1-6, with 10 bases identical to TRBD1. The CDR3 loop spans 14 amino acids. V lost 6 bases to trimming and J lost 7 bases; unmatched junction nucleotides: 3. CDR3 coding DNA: TGTGCCAGCAGACGGGGACAGGGGAATTCACCCCTCCACTTT. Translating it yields CASRRGQGNSPLHF.

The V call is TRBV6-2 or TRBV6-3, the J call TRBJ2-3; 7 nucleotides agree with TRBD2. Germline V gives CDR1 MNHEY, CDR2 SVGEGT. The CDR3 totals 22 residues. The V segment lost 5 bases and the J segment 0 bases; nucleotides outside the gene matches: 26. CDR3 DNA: TGTGCCAGCAGTCCCCTCCACCGGGGGACTATACCTCCTCGAACTAGCACAGATACGCAGTATTTT. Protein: CASSPLHRGTIPPRTSTDTQYF.

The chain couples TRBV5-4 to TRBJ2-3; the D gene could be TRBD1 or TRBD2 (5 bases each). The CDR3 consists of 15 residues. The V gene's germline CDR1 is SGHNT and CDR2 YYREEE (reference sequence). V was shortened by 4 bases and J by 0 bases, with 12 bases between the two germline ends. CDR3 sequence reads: CASSPGTDSTDTQYF. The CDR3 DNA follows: TGTGCCAGCAGCCCGGGGACGGACAGCACAGATACGCAGTATTTT.

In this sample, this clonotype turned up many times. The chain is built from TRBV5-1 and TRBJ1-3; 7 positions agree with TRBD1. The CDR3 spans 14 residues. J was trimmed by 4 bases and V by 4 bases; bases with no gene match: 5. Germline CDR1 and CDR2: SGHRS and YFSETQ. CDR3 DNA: TGCGCCAGCAGCCCCCGGACAGGCGGAAACACCATATATTTT. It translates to CASSPRTGGNTIYF.